This TCR beta chain was found in a study of cytomegalovirus exposure and HLA in healthy donors. On the study more broadly: Genetic ancestry analysis placed more than 80% of the 300 to 500 donors that were genotyped in the Caucasian-associated cluster.

Germline V gene data show CDR1 as SNHLY and CDR2 as FYNNEI. The CDR3 runs 14 residues. Trimming cost V 2 bases and J 7 bases, with 12 bases left between them. The PCR employed 60 Vbeta primers together with 13 Jbeta primers. Some clones are missing from TCRdb's copy, which holds only in-frame ones; the method was immunoSEQ multiplex PCR. The sample lists around 200,000 clones, approximately 84% occurring once. In regard to this clone: Its antigen is undetermined.

Study-wide results and caveats: An Asian-associated ancestry cluster reportedly showed fewer N-insertions than the approximately 620-donor mean in a later analysis. Equally common other TCR beta chains were less clonally expanded than HLA-associated ones, a later analysis found. A later analysis found most CMV-associated TCR beta chains apparently HLA-restricted.

The chain joins TRBV2 to TRBJ1-5; D might be TRBD1 (5 bases). The sample taken for sequencing was PBMCs. The origin of this receptor is a woman between 40 and 50 years old in good health and CMV-seronegative. DNA of the CDR3: TGTGCCAGCAGTGAATGGGGGGGGGACCAGCCCCAGCATTTT. Amino acid sequence: CASSEWGGDQPQHF.